Each of the 9 T cell receptor beta chains below was sequenced from the same sample in a study of T-cell memory formation after mild COVID-19. MiXCR, run by TCRdb on the 5' RACE reads, gives a single entry per CDR3 protein. Here the sample spans roughly 560,000 distinct CDR3 sequences, around 20% being singletons. The source material was PBMCs or a T cell subset sorted from them (not recorded which). These receptors came from an adult woman who had mild COVID-19 (a few samples of this study predate the infection). Cell type and time point are not known.

The genes are TRBV6-6 and TRBJ2-4; TRBD1 or TRBD2 may be the D gene (5 bases each). The germline gives CDR1 MNHNY, CDR2 SVGAGI (reference sequence). Trimming shortened V by 6 bases and J by 0 bases, and 15 bases separated the two germline ends. This CDR3 has 16 amino acids. The CDR3: CASRQGTVLAKNIQYF. CDR3 nucleotide sequence: TGTGCCAGCAGGCAAGGGACGGTCCTAGCCAAAAACATTCAGTACTTC.

The J gene is TRBJ1-2, the V gene TRBV12-3 or TRBV12-4; maybe TRBD1 (5 bases). The CDR3 is 13 residues long. V gave up 5 bases and J gave up 5 bases, with 12 bases separating them. The DNA for the CDR3 is TGTGCCAGCAGTATTCCAGGGTTTTATGGCTACACCTTC. Translation: CASSIPGFYGYTF.

This clonotype occurred a few times. The chain couples TRBV5-4 to TRBJ1-2; D remains ambiguous. Germline V gene data show CDR1 as SGHNT and CDR2 as YYREEE (reference sequence). Trimming took off 4 bases at V and 3 bases at J, with 13 bases between the two ends. CDR3 size: 14 residues. CDR3 region: CASSVRGNDYGYTF. CDR3 in DNA: TGTGCCAGCAGCGTTCGAGGAAACGACTATGGCTACACCTTC.

The chain has TRBV11-2 and TRBJ2-5; 9 nucleotides line up with TRBD2. CDR1 SGHAT and CDR2 FQNNGV come from the germline V gene. This CDR3 has 17 amino acids. The J segment lost 3 bases and the V segment lost 5 bases, leaving 13 bases of the junction unmatched. CDR3 in amino acids: CASSPDLGTSLEETQYF. CDR3 DNA: TGTGCCAGCAGCCCCGACCTGGGGACTAGCTTAGAAGAGACCCAGTACTTC.

The chain joins TRBV5-1 to TRBJ2-7; 8 positions agree with TRBD1. The CDR3 is 15 residues long. Germline assignment: CDR1 SGHRS and CDR2 YFSETQ. V dropped 0 bases and J dropped 2; count of bases not matched to a gene: 4. CDR3 sequence (DNA): TGCGCCAGCAGCTTGGATGGGACAGGACCCTACGAGCAGTACTTC. It yields the protein CASSLDGTGPYEQYF.

This clonotype was seen a handful of times. The chain is built from TRBV4-1 and TRBJ1-1; no clear D gene. The CDR3 length is 15 residues. Trimming left V 1 base short and J 3 bases short, with 12 bases between. CDR1 is MGHRA, CDR2 YSYEKL, per germline. The CDR3 DNA is TGCGCCAGCAGCCAAGGAGAGGACTCGTACACTGAAGCTTTCTTT. It yields the protein CASSQGEDSYTEAFF.

This clonotype was picked up a small number of times. The V gene is TRBV7-8, the J gene TRBJ2-3, with D perhaps TRBD2 (5 bases). Looked up from germline, CDR1 is SGHVS and CDR2 is FQNEAQ. The ends were cut back, 3 bases at V and 5 bases at J, with 21 bases in the middle. CDR3 length: 17 residues. The CDR3 here is CASSLRPGVPRGDTQYF. CDR3 nucleotides: TGTGCCAGCAGCTTGAGGCCCGGGGTCCCCCGGGGAGATACGCAGTATTTT.

This clonotype was observed a handful of times. V usage is TRBV24-1 and J usage is TRBJ1-2; D is ambiguous. CDR1 and CDR2 from the germline V gene are KGHDR and SFDVKD. The CDR3 extends over 16 amino acids. V dropped 2 bases and J dropped 7 bases, with 19 bases sitting between them. The CDR3 bases are TGTGCCACCAGTGATTCCCGGAGGCCACCTACGGGTGGCTACACCTTC. It encodes CATSDSRRPPTGGYTF.

The V and J genes are TRBV18 and TRBJ2-5, with 8 nucleotides matching TRBD1. With 3 bases clipped from V and 2 bases from J, the junction kept 5 bases outside the gene matches. Germline V gene data show CDR1 as KGHSH and CDR2 as LQKENI. The CDR3 has 15 residues. The CDR3: CASSPRTGRQETQYF. Written as DNA, the CDR3 is TGTGCCAGCTCACCGAGGACAGGGCGGCAAGAGACCCAGTACTTC.